Each of the 27 T cell receptor beta chains below was sequenced from the same sample in a study of CD8 T cells in Susac syndrome. Random-hexamer reverse transcription was applied to roughly 0.45 to 1 ug RNA. MiXCR was run by TCRdb on the immunoSEQ multiplex PCR reads, yielding one entry per CDR3 protein. This sample has approximately 110,000 distinct CDR3 sequences, with about 93% found just once. The sample taken for sequencing was CD4+ T cells from PBMCs. Every receptor here comes from a human donor in good health.

The chain employs TRBV4-1 and TRBJ2-7, with D maybe TRBD1 (5 bases). Deletions cut 1 base from V and 0 bases from J, with 10 bases between. The CDR3 has 15 residues. Germline V CDR1 and CDR2: MGHRA, YSYEKL. This chain's CDR3 is CASSQVGQNSYEQYF. In DNA, the CDR3 is TGCGCCAGCAGCCAAGTAGGACAAAACTCCTACGAGCAGTACTTC.

The chain couples TRBV5-1 to TRBJ2-2; D is unclear. The CDR3 is 15 amino acids. V dropped 4 bases and J dropped 6 bases, with 16 bases sitting between them. The germline gives CDR1 SGHRS, CDR2 YFSETQ. The CDR3 region is CASSPTRTVAGELFF. In DNA, the CDR3 is TGCGCCAGCAGCCCTACGAGGACCGTCGCCGGGGAGCTGTTTTTT.

The chain joins TRBV7-9 to TRBJ2-3; 10 bases match TRBD2. This CDR3 is built from 15 residues. The germline gives CDR1 SEHNR, CDR2 FQNEAQ (reference sequence). Losses at the gene ends were 1 base for V and 5 bases for J; bases not matched to a gene: 3. The CDR3 protein is CASSLGLAGGDTQYF. The CDR3 nucleotides read TGTGCCAGCAGCTTAGGACTAGCGGGCGGAGATACGCAGTATTTT.

The chain links TRBV5-1 to TRBJ2-2; TRBD2 might be the D (6 bases). The germline V gene encodes CDR1 SGHRS and CDR2 YFSETQ. Trimming took off 7 bases at V and 2 bases at J, with 18 bases between the two ends. This CDR3 contains 16 residues. DNA of the CDR3: TGCGCCAGCTTTGAACAAGCGGGCGAAAACACCGGGGAGCTGTTTTTT. Translated: CASFEQAGENTGELFF.

This clonotype was recorded once. The chain couples TRBV6-2 or TRBV6-3 to TRBJ2-2; 8 bases map to TRBD2. Germline assignment: CDR1 MNHEY and CDR2 SVGEGT. V was clipped by 10 bases and J by 2 bases; unmatched bases: 9. CDR3 length equals 15 residues. The CDR3 is CATHTSGPNTGELFF. In DNA form, the CDR3 reads TGTGCCACGCACACTAGCGGACCTAACACCGGGGAGCTGTTTTTT.

The chain recombines TRBV18 with TRBJ2-1; no clear D gene. The CDR3 runs 12 residues. Germline loops: CDR1 KGHSH, CDR2 LQKENI. The ends were cut back, 2 bases at V and 9 bases at J, with 8 bases in the middle. The CDR3 DNA sequence: TGTGCCAGCTCACCAGTGGCCGGTGAGCAGTTCTTC. Its protein product is CASSPVAGEQFF.

The chain employs TRBV5-4 and TRBJ2-2; the match to TRBD2 covers 16 bases. Trimming removed 10 bases from V and 5 bases from J; junction bases left unmatched: 8. Germline CDR1 and CDR2: SGHNT and YYREEE (reference sequence). The CDR3 is 16 amino acids. The CDR3 here is CAASGLAGGETGELFF. The CDR3 region has the DNA TGTGCCGCCTCGGGACTAGCGGGAGGGGAAACCGGGGAGCTGTTTTTT.

The rearrangement uses TRBV10-3 and TRBJ2-3, with unresolved D. The CDR3 has 12 residues. The V gene lost 9 bases and the J gene lost 9 bases, with 16 bases spanning the gap. Germline CDR1 and CDR2: ENHRY and SYGVKD. The CDR3 DNA is TGTGCCATGGCAGAACCGTACGGCACGCAGTATTTT. This sequence encodes CAMAEPYGTQYF.

This chain joins TRBV2 and TRBJ1-1; TRBD1 is a possible D gene (5 bases). There are 14 residues in the CDR3. Trimming left V 6 bases short and J 4 bases short, with 15 bases between. Germline CDR1 reads SNHLY; CDR2 reads FYNNEI. The CDR3, as DNA: TGTGCCAGCAGCGTCGGACCCGGGGGCACTGAAGCTTTCTTT. This codes for CASSVGPGGTEAFF.

This clonotype was seen just once. V is TRBV18 and J is TRBJ2-1; TRBD1 aligns across 7 bases. CDR1 and CDR2 from the germline V gene are KGHSH and LQKENI. The length of the CDR3 is 16 residues. Trimming took 3 bases from V and 3 from J; bases not matched to a gene: 8. CDR3 DNA sequence: TGTGCCAGCTCACCGTCCGGACAGGATTTCTACAATGAGCAGTTCTTC. As protein: CASSPSGQDFYNEQFF.

The gene calls are TRBV2 and TRBJ2-1, with unresolved D. Trimming removed 7 bases from V and 2 bases from J, with 12 bases in between. Looked up from germline, CDR1 is SNHLY and CDR2 is FYNNEI. This CDR3 has 14 amino acids. CDR3 DNA: TGTGCCAGCAAAATAGGCGGAGCCTACAATGAGCAGTTCTTC. Encoded protein: CASKIGGAYNEQFF.

There are a few counts of this clonotype. The CDR3 loop is CASSLGPDTQYF. CDR3 in DNA: TGTGCCAGCAGCTTAGGACCAGATACGCAGTATTTT. The V gene is TRBV7-9, the J gene TRBJ2-3; the D is unclear. The V gene lost 1 base and the J gene lost 4 bases, with 3 bases spanning the gap. The CDR3 has 12 amino acids. Germline V gene data show CDR1 as SEHNR and CDR2 as FQNEAQ (reference sequence).

The CDR3 DNA is TGTGCCAGCAGCCAATTTGGTGGGAGTGAGCAGTTCTTC. Protein: CASSQFGGSEQFF. This chain joins TRBV3-1 and TRBJ2-1; D perhaps matches TRBD2 (5 bases). Germline values: CDR1 LGHDT, CDR2 YNNKEL (reference sequence). This CDR3 has 13 amino acids. Trimming left V 2 bases short and J 9 bases short, with 11 bases between.

This clonotype came up once. The chain uses TRBV5-1 and TRBJ2-5; 8 bases are a match to TRBD1. There are 15 residues in the CDR3. Germline V gene lookup returns CDR1 SGHRS and CDR2 YFSETQ. V shed 1 base and J 6 bases; nucleotides not matched to a gene: 8. CDR3 amino acids: CASSLMTGAGKTQYF. The CDR3 DNA sequence: TGCGCCAGCAGCTTGATGACAGGGGCAGGGAAGACCCAGTACTTC. Full variable domain (remainder filled in from reference TRBV5-1 and TRBJ2-5): KAGVTQTPRYLIKTRGQQVTLSCSPISGHRSVSWYQQTPGQGLQFLFEYFSETQRNKGNFPGRFSGRQFSNSRSEMNVSTLELGDSALYLCASSLMTGAGKTQYFGPGTRLLVL.

The chain is built from TRBV20-1 and TRBJ2-3; no clear D gene. CDR3 size: 11 residues. Germline V gene lookup returns CDR1 DFQATT and CDR2 SNEGSKA (reference sequence). The CDR3 coding sequence is TGCAGCGGCGGAGGCACAGATACGCAGTATTTT. This translates into CSGGGTDTQYF.

V gene TRBV6-2 or TRBV6-3 combines with J gene TRBJ2-3; no clear D. From germline, CDR1 is MNHEY and CDR2 SVGEGT. V was trimmed by 5 bases and J by 2 bases, leaving 5 bases between them. CDR3 length equals 12 residues. The DNA of the CDR3 is TGTGCCAGCAGTGCGGTCACAGATACGCAGTATTTT. Its protein is CASSAVTDTQYF.

This chain links TRBV20-1 with TRBJ2-7, with 10 bases identical to TRBD1. There are 14 residues in the CDR3. The V gene's germline CDR1 is DFQATT and CDR2 SNEGSKA (reference sequence). The trim removed 3 bases at V and 4 bases at J, leaving 6 bases unmatched. The CDR3 DNA reads as TGCAGTGCTAGGAAGGGACAGGGGAAATACGAGCAGTACTTC. Protein sequence: CSARKGQGKYEQYF.

The V gene is TRBV5-1, the J gene TRBJ2-1; 10 nucleotides agree with TRBD2. Unmatched junction bases numbered 4, after V lost 0 bases and J lost 4 bases. Germline V gene data show CDR1 as SGHRS and CDR2 as YFSETQ. CDR3 size: 16 residues. The CDR3 loop is CASSLVASGSYNEQFF. As DNA, the CDR3 is TGCGCCAGCAGCTTGGTCGCTAGCGGGAGTTACAATGAGCAGTTCTTC.

The chain employs TRBV30 and TRBJ2-3, with D tentatively TRBD1 (6 bases). The V end was cut by 4 bases, the J end by 1 base, with 12 bases between. From germline, CDR1 is GTSNPN and CDR2 SVGIG (reference sequence). This CDR3 comprises 14 residues. CDR3 amino acids: CAWNTGSGTDTQYF. Written as DNA, the CDR3 is TGTGCCTGGAACACAGGGAGCGGCACAGATACGCAGTATTTT.

The chain recombines TRBV2 with TRBJ1-5; TRBD1 might be the D (5 bases). The V end lost 4 bases, the J end lost 7 bases, and 17 bases lay between the germline ends. There are 15 residues in the CDR3. Germline V CDR1 and CDR2: SNHLY, FYNNEI. The CDR3 DNA sequence: TGTGCCAGCAGTGGGGGACGGCAAGGGTGGCAGCCCCAGCATTTT. The encoded protein is CASSGGRQGWQPQHF.

This clonotype was seen a single time. The rearrangement joins TRBV5-1 to TRBJ2-7, with 14 bases fitting TRBD2. Unmatched junction bases numbered 8, after V lost 4 bases and J lost 5 bases. The CDR3 runs 16 residues. Germline V lookup: CDR1 SGHRS, CDR2 YFSETQ. The DNA of the CDR3 is TGCGCCAGCAGCGGGGGGACTAGCGGGAGAGTCAACGAGCAGTACTTC. Its translation is CASSGGTSGRVNEQYF.

The V and J genes are TRBV2 and TRBJ1-1, with 7 bases fitting TRBD1. The length of the CDR3 is 14 residues. Trimming cost V 5 bases and J 2 bases; bases outside gene matches: 5. CDR1 SNHLY and CDR2 FYNNEI come from the germline V gene. This CDR3 is CASSQGTANTEAFF. CDR3 coding DNA: TGTGCCAGCAGTCAAGGGACAGCTAACACTGAAGCTTTCTTT.

Written as DNA, the CDR3 is TGTGCCACCGCGAGACTAGCGGGAGAAATACACGAGCAGTACTTC. Protein sequence: CATARLAGEIHEQYF. The chain is built from TRBV27 and TRBJ2-7, with 12 bases that match TRBD2. This CDR3 is 15 amino acids long. Germline V gives CDR1 MNHEY, CDR2 SMNVEV (reference sequence). V lost 10 bases and J lost 5; bases outside the gene matches: 12.

The DNA for the CDR3 is TGTGCCAGCTCACCATCGGGACAGGGTGGCAATCAGCCCCAGCATTTT. This translates into CASSPSGQGGNQPQHF. The chain has TRBV18 and TRBJ1-5, with 9 bases identical to TRBD1. CDR1 and CDR2 from the germline V gene are KGHSH and LQKENI. The V gene end was trimmed by 2 bases and the J gene end by 2 bases; junction bases not matched to a gene: 4. CDR3 size: 16 residues.

V and J are TRBV5-1 and TRBJ2-5; D is uncertain. Deletions cut 0 bases from V and 1 base from J, with 7 bases between. Germline CDR1 is SGHRS and CDR2 is YFSETQ. The CDR3 loop spans 14 amino acids. The CDR3, as DNA: TGCGCCAGCAGCTTGGACAGAGTCCAAGAGACCCAGTACTTC. It yields the protein CASSLDRVQETQYF.

This clonotype occurred once. This chain links TRBV18 with TRBJ2-1, with 8 bases lining up with TRBD1. CDR1 KGHSH and CDR2 LQKENI come from the germline V gene. Trimming removed 2 bases from V and 3 bases from J; junction bases left unmatched: 12. The CDR3 consists of 18 residues. The CDR3 reads CASSPRLRGPSDYNEQFF. CDR3 in DNA: TGTGCCAGCTCACCAAGACTCAGGGGGCCTTCAGACTACAATGAGCAGTTCTTC.

This rearrangement joins TRBV5-4 to TRBJ2-5; the match to TRBD2 covers 12 bases. V was pared by 4 bases and J by 4 bases, with 8 bases of the junction left unmatched. Germline assignment: CDR1 SGHNT and CDR2 YYREEE (reference sequence). The CDR3 has 16 amino acids. In DNA, the CDR3 is TGTGCCAGCAGCCCCCCGGCTAGCGGGAGGGGAGAGACCCAGTACTTC. Translated: CASSPPASGRGETQYF.